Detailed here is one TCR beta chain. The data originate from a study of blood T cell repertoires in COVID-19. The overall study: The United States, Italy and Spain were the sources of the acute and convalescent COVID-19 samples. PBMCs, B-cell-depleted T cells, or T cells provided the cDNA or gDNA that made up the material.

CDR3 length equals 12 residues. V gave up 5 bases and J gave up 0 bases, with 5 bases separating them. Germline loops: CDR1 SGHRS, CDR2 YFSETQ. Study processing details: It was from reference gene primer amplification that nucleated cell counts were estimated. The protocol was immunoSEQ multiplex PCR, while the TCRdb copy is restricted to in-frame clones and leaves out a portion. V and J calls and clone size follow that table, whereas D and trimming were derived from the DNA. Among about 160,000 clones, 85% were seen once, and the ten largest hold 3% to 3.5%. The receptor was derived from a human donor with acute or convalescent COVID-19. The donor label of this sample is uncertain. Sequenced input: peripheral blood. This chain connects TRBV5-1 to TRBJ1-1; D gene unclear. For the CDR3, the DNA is TGCGCCAGCAGGTCGGTGAACACTGAAGCTTTCTTT. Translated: CASRSVNTEAFF. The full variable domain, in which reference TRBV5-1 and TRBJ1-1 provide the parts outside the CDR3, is KAGVTQTPRYLIKTRGQQVTLSCSPISGHRSVSWYQQTPGQGLQFLFEYFSETQRNKGNFPGRFSGRQFSNSRSEMNVSTLELGDSALYLCASRSVNTEAFFGQGTRLTVV.